Listed below are T cell receptor beta chains from one sample, sequenced in a study of shared clonotypes between healthy human individuals. This table comes from immunoSEQ multiplex PCR, and its TCRdb copy is limited to in-frame clones, with some not included. The sample comprises roughly 1.5 million clones, approximately 98% of which are singletons, and approximately 0.45% rests with the top ten. Sequenced sample: naive CD4+ T cells sorted from blood. The origin of the receptors is a man aged 25 to 40 in good health. Both conserved end residues are part of each CDR3. The order of the fields is V gene, D gene, clone size, J gene, CDR3 protein, CDR3 DNA. The D gene is left open where the match is weak. Rows give clone size only sometimes, using once, few, many, or a class for an expanded clone.

TRBV4-1	TRBD2	-	TRBJ2-1	CASSQRTSGLYNEQFF	TGCGCCAGCAGCCAGAGGACTAGCGGGTTGTACAATGAGCAGTTCTTC
TRBV18	-	-	TRBJ2-1	CASSTLRVIDNEQFF	TGTGCCAGCTCCACCCTGAGGGTAATAGACAATGAGCAGTTCTTC
TRBV2	-	-	TRBJ1-5	CASSKQENQPQHF	TGTGCCAGCAGTAAACAGGAGAATCAGCCCCAGCATTTT
TRBV18	-	-	TRBJ2-7	CASSPRSVSSYEQYF	TGTGCCAGCTCACCAAGGTCAGTTAGCTCCTACGAGCAGTACTTC
TRBV27	-	-	TRBJ2-2	CASTQIGTGELFF	TGTGCCAGCACCCAGATAGGCACCGGGGAGCTGTTTTTT
TRBV5-6	-	-	TRBJ2-3	CASSLYRSTDTQYF	TGTGCCAGCAGCTTGTATAGGTCCACAGATACGCAGTATTTT
TRBV2	-	-	TRBJ2-1	CASSVTLIWEQFF	TGTGCCAGCAGTGTGACCTTGATATGGGAGCAGTTCTTC
TRBV30	TRBD1	-	TRBJ1-1	CACPWGTGLTEAFF	TGTGCCTGCCCTTGGGGGACAGGGCTCACTGAAGCTTTCTTT
TRBV27	TRBD2	-	TRBJ2-1	CASSLHTRGLATPNNEQFF	TGTGCCAGCAGTTTGCATACTAGAGGACTAGCGACCCCTAACAATGAGCAGTTCTTC
TRBV4-3	-	-	TRBJ2-7	CASSQGPGWAYEQYF	TGCGCCAGCAGCCAAGGGCCCGGATGGGCTTACGAGCAGTACTTC
TRBV28	-	-	TRBJ2-7	CASSFQGYEQYF	TGTGCCAGCAGTTTCCAGGGCTACGAGCAGTACTTC
TRBV25-1	-	-	TRBJ2-1	CASSEYGFNEQFF	TGTGCCAGCAGTGAATATGGTTTCAATGAGCAGTTCTTC
TRBV15	-	-	TRBJ2-1	CATLRIGGVQFF	TGTGCCACCTTGCGGATTGGGGGTGTGCAGTTCTTC
TRBV5-1	-	-	TRBJ2-3	CASSLGSGSTDTQYF	TGCGCCAGCAGCTTGGGTAGCGGAAGCACAGATACGCAGTATTTT
TRBV9	TRBD1	-	TRBJ2-3	CASSGRTGGTDTQYF	TGTGCCAGCAGCGGGCGGACAGGGGGCACAGATACGCAGTATTTT
TRBV25-1	-	once	TRBJ2-3	CASSGGGLGTDTQYF	TGTGCCAGCAGTGGGGGGGGGCTGGGCACAGATACGCAGTATTTT
TRBV19	TRBD2	-	TRBJ2-2	CASSIPRSRGRDTGELFF	TGTGCCAGTAGTATTCCACGCTCGCGGGGGAGAGACACCGGGGAGCTGTTTTTT
TRBV19	TRBD1	-	TRBJ2-7	CASSDLRDRAYEQYF	TGTGCCAGTAGTGACCTCCGGGACAGGGCCTACGAGCAGTACTTC
TRBV4-3	-	-	TRBJ1-2	CASSPGELPGTSPRRGNYGYTF	TGCGCCAGCAGCCCAGGCGAATTACCCGGGACATCCCCAAGAAGAGGTAACTATGGCTACACCTTC
TRBV7-9	-	-	TRBJ2-4	CASSSLIDSVKNIQYF	TGTGCCAGCAGCTCGTTGATTGACAGCGTCAAAAACATTCAGTACTTC
TRBV6-6	-	-	TRBJ1-5	CASSPGSNSLPQHF	TGTGCCAGCAGCCCGGGGTCGAACAGTCTGCCCCAGCATTTT
TRBV7-2	-	-	TRBJ2-1	CASSLARGRSSYNEQFF	TGTGCCAGCAGCTTAGCGCGGGGCAGGAGCTCCTACAATGAGCAGTTCTTC
TRBV5-4	-	-	TRBJ2-3	CASSGTYTDTQYF	TGTGCCAGCAGCGGGACATACACAGATACGCAGTATTTT
TRBV2	-	-	TRBJ2-2	CASRDKLAGTGELFF	TGTGCCAGCAGGGATAAATTAGCAGGGACCGGGGAGCTGTTTTTT
TRBV5-1	-	-	TRBJ1-3	CASSLDGSFSGNTIYF	TGCGCCAGCAGCTTGGATGGCAGCTTCTCTGGAAACACCATATATTTT
TRBV6-5	-	-	TRBJ2-7	CASSTPGGNYEQYF	TGTGCCAGCAGTACCCCTGGGGGGAATTACGAGCAGTACTTC
TRBV28	-	-	TRBJ1-3	CASSLGPGNTIYF	TGTGCCAGCAGTTTAGGCCCTGGAAACACCATATATTTT
TRBV19	-	-	TRBJ2-6	CASSIYPHRAGSLAGANVLTF	TGTGCCAGTAGTATATACCCCCACAGGGCGGGGAGCTTAGCTGGGGCCAACGTCCTGACTTTC
TRBV27	TRBD2	-	TRBJ2-3	CASSPRMWAGEGDTQYF	TGTGCCAGCAGTCCCCGAATGTGGGCGGGAGAGGGAGATACGCAGTATTTT
TRBV4-1	TRBD2	once	TRBJ2-5	CASSQGVAGEETQYF	TGCGCCAGCAGCCAAGGGGTAGCGGGAGAAGAGACCCAGTACTTC
TRBV4-1	-	-	TRBJ2-3	CASSQMGLSTDTQYF	TGCGCCAGCAGCCAGATGGGGCTTAGCACAGATACGCAGTATTTT
TRBV27	TRBD1	-	TRBJ1-5	CASSFRQGRNQPQHF	TGTGCCAGCAGTTTTAGACAGGGTCGGAATCAGCCCCAGCATTTT
TRBV9	TRBD2	-	TRBJ2-2	CASSVAPSGLPGELFF	TGTGCCAGCAGCGTAGCCCCTAGCGGGCTACCCGGGGAGCTGTTTTTT
TRBV9	TRBD2	-	TRBJ2-1	CASSPRLAGVDEQFF	TGTGCCAGCAGCCCCAGACTAGCGGGAGTGGATGAGCAGTTCTTC
TRBV6-1	-	-	TRBJ1-4	CATNNGGFFNEKLFF	TGTGCCACTAACAATGGAGGCTTTTTTAATGAAAAACTGTTTTTT
TRBV9	TRBD1	-	TRBJ1-1	CASSAPGQEAFF	TGTGCCAGCAGCGCGCCGGGACAGGAAGCTTTCTTT
TRBV7-9	-	-	TRBJ1-5	CASSLTPGGSGNQPQHF	TGTGCCAGCAGCTTAACCCCGGGGGGCTCGGGCAATCAGCCCCAGCATTTT
TRBV10-3	TRBD2	-	TRBJ2-3	CAISPGTSGGTDTQYF	TGTGCCATCAGTCCCGGGACTAGCGGGGGCACAGATACGCAGTATTTT
TRBV7-2	TRBD2	-	TRBJ2-1	CASSLFTSGAKSSYNEQFF	TGTGCCAGCAGCTTATTTACTAGCGGGGCCAAGAGCTCCTACAATGAGCAGTTCTTC
TRBV19	-	-	TRBJ2-7	CASRQVPGHEQYF	TGTGCCAGTAGGCAAGTACCTGGCCACGAGCAGTACTTC
TRBV9	-	-	TRBJ2-3	CASSVSKGGRTDTQYF	TGTGCCAGCAGCGTTTCCAAGGGGGGCCGCACAGATACGCAGTATTTT
TRBV6-5	-	-	TRBJ1-5	CASSFGRPNQPQHF	TGTGCCAGCAGTTTTGGCAGGCCGAATCAGCCCCAGCATTTT